A selection of T cell receptor beta chains follows, all from one sample in a study of T cells in Graves' hyperthyroidism and ophthalmopathy. TCRdb called the multiplex PCR reads again in MiXCR, with one record for every CDR3 protein. The data show nearly 750,000 distinct CDR3 sequences, about 35% seen once. Material for sequencing was blood. The receptors here all came from a woman in her 40s with Graves' hyperthyroidism. The CDR3 runs from the conserved cysteine through the conserved F or W. The D gene is left open where the match is weak. Clone sizes are given selectively: once, few, many, or a class where the clone is expanded.

>TRBV12-3/TRBV12-4|few|-|TRBJ1-1
CASIPDSPKAAFF
TGTGCCAGCATTCCGGACAGCCCTAAGGCAGCTTTCTTT
>TRBV12-3/TRBV12-4|-|-|TRBJ1-3
CASSLVQGDGNTIYF
TGTGCCAGCAGTTTAGTGCAAGGAGACGGAAACACCATATATTTT
>TRBV12-3/TRBV12-4|few|TRBD2|TRBJ2-7
CASRAQGGRTRSYEQYF
TGTGCCAGCAGAGCCCAGGGAGGGAGGACTAGAAGTTACGAGCAGTACTTC
>TRBV7-2|many|TRBD1|TRBJ1-2
CASSREQGISTTF
TGTGCCAGCAGCCGTGAACAGGGGATATCTACTACCTTC
>TRBV12-3/TRBV12-4|-|TRBD1|TRBJ1-2
CASSFGTGDSLF
TGTGCCAGCAGTTTTGGGACAGGGGACAGCCTCTTC
>TRBV2|-|-|TRBJ2-2
CASSLSGAGTGELFF
TGTGCCAGCAGCCTATCGGGGGCCGGCACCGGGGAGCTGTTTTTT
>TRBV7-9|many|TRBD1|TRBJ1-5
CASSKGQGGSQPQHF
TGTGCCAGCAGCAAGGGACAGGGAGGGAGTCAGCCCCAGCATTTT
>TRBV4-2|many|-|TRBJ2-5
CASSQDPRPETQYF
TGTGCCAGCAGCCAAGACCCAAGGCCAGAGACCCAGTACTTC
>TRBV19|many|TRBD1|TRBJ1-3
CASSIDWDRDDTIYF
TGTGCCAGTAGTATAGACTGGGACAGAGATGACACCATATATTTT
>TRBV19|once|TRBD1|TRBJ1-2
CASRDRNYGYIF
TGTGCCAGCAGGGACAGGAACTATGGCTACATCTTC
>TRBV2|many|-|TRBJ1-4
CASSERRNNEKLFF
TGTGCCAGCAGTGAACGACGGAATAATGAAAAACTGTTCTTT
>TRBV12-3/TRBV12-4|few|TRBD1|TRBJ1-1
CASSQGARGAFF
TGTGCCAGCAGTCAGGGGGCTCGAGGCGCTTTCTTT
>TRBV19|-|-|TRBJ1-4
CASSGTRIGKLFF
TGTGCCAGTAGTGGGACGAGGATTGGAAAACTGTTTTTT
>TRBV5-5|-|-|TRBJ2-7
CASSLVPGSFSYEQYF
TGTGCCAGCAGCTTGGTTCCGGGCTCTTTTTCCTACGAGCAGTACTTC
>TRBV7-3|-|-|TRBJ2-1
CASSQVSLSGGEQFF
TGTGCCAGCAGCCAAGTCTCCCTGTCAGGAGGCGAGCAGTTCTTC
>TRBV7-9|-|TRBD2|TRBJ2-7
CASAPSAGGGTHEQYF
TGTGCCAGCGCCCCTAGCGCGGGAGGGGGAACCCACGAGCAGTACTTC
>TRBV12-3/TRBV12-4|-|TRBD2|TRBJ2-3
CASKGTRKDTQYF
TGTGCCAGCAAAGGGACTAGAAAAGATACGCAGTATTTT
>TRBV6-5|few|-|TRBJ1-1
CASRGHSEGEAFF
TGTGCCAGCCGGGGACACTCGGAGGGTGAAGCTTTCTTT